The source of this TCR beta chain is a study of shared clonotypes between healthy human individuals (dated by TCRdb to between 2020 and 2021). As for the study more broadly: The cohort included three men and a couple of women between 18 and 49 years of age. For each donor, CD4 naive and CD4 memory were each run on three plates, CD8 naive on two plates, and CD8 memory on one plate. Leukapheresis yielded between about 0.85 and 9 billion PBMCs per donor. To increase sequencing depth and limit assay-specific biases, different laboratories used diverse techniques to prepare libraries and sequence TCR repertoires. To estimate repertoire size and how much clonotypes are shared between individuals, the study performed deep sequencing of blood TCR repertoires from roughly five healthy adults. The research as a whole found: Naive subsets generally had larger estimated clonotype richness than memory subsets did. The genetic and exposure-history diversity represented was limited by the small number of donors. About 4.5% of naive CD4, 3.5% of naive CD8, around 2.3% of memory CD4, and approximately 0.4% of memory CD8 clonotypes were shared across several donors. Only blood was sampled, and tissue TCR repertoires likely differ from those in blood. Higher generation probabilities were observed for clonotypes shared by all four sorted-subset donors than for non-shared clonotypes. Based on pairwise subsampling, the degree of clonotype sharing among donors was expected to be affected by sequencing depth. Incomplete sequencing was indicated by rarefaction of sorted-subset datasets, despite the large sequencing depth.

Trimming removed 2 bases from V and 4 bases from J, leaving 14 bases between the germline ends. CDR1 is given as LNHDA and CDR2 as SQIVND, both from the germline V gene (reference sequence). From the cysteine through the phenylalanine, the CDR3 covers 15 amino acids. Just the 45-base CDR3 DNA is kept, in frame starting at base 1. Using the deep immunoSEQ assay, TCR CDR3 regions were amplified from genomic DNA by multiplex PCR. For each cell subset, the extracted genomic DNA was distributed evenly across all wells of several immunoSEQ 96-well plates, and each plate served as one replicate. For sorted subsets, about 200 ng genomic DNA, equal to some 28,000 T cell genomes, was loaded into each replicate PCR. Purified libraries were measured with a Qubit 3.0 fluorometer, size-checked on a Bioanalyzer 2100, and measured again with the KAPA Library Quantification kit. Every immunoSEQ 96-well plate was sequenced on a separate single-read 150-cycle Illumina NextSeq 550 flow cell. The study's processing was this. Because the immunoSEQ output included only junctional sequences and no quality scores, the filtering could not be the same as the filtering used for full-length reads. Sequences were annotated with PyIR, a Python wrapper for IgBLAST v1.9, and V/J genes and CDR3 were assigned using IMGT germline references. Any read was removed if the V/J assignment was weak (E-value above 1e-6), the CDR3 was missing, or the read contained stop codons, out-of-frame junctions, or ambiguous translated residues. V3J clonotypes were defined by identical inferred V gene, J gene, and CDR3 amino acid sequence. The percentage overlap between two repertoires was calculated by dividing the number of shared unique clonotypes by the size of the smaller repertoire. RTK rarefaction, the Chao1 estimator, and Recon v2.1 estimates of unobserved clonotypes were used to assess repertoire richness. OLGA was used to compute generation probabilities for all TCRbeta clonotypes that the gDNA method yielded from a few donors. TCRdb limited this immuneACCESS table to in-frame rearrangements with V and J called. A share of clones is missing; checked studies link under half to unresolved V genes, and the rest is unexplained. The V and J calls and the clone size are those of that table, but D and trimming were determined from the DNA. In this sample the table shows under 2.5 million clones, about nine tenths of which occur a single time. The leading ten clones occupy about 0.36% of the sample.

There are a few counts of this clone. Which antigen it targets is not known. Qualities for individual bases were not recorded, and no much larger clone is one base off. The donors were healthy, HIV-negative adults with no recently reported acute infections or vaccinations. Every donor was a Caucasian adult residing in Nashville, Tennessee, USA. Magnetic negative selection was used to enrich CD4+ T cells, after which naive cells were positively selected on CD45RA and the negative fraction became the memory subset. After blood collection by leukapheresis, PBMCs were isolated using Ficoll-Histopaque density gradient centrifugation and then cryopreserved in the vapor phase of liquid nitrogen. Purity and quantity of every magnetically sorted T cell population were checked by analytical flow cytometry. Genomic DNA was isolated from every sorted fraction and measured by UV absorbance on a Nanodrop 2000c.

The source is a man aged 18 to 29 in good health. Some clones in this sample may be carry-over from other donors' samples. The rearrangement combines TRBV19 with TRBJ1-2; the D segment cannot be called with confidence. The specimen sequenced was naive CD4+ T cells from PBMCs. Read against the paper, the sample's cell subset or site label means: CD45RA+ positively selected. The CDR3 corresponds to CASSISGEFVYGYTF. The DNA sequence reads TGTGCCAGTAGTATAAGTGGGGAGTTCGTCTATGGCTACACCTTC.